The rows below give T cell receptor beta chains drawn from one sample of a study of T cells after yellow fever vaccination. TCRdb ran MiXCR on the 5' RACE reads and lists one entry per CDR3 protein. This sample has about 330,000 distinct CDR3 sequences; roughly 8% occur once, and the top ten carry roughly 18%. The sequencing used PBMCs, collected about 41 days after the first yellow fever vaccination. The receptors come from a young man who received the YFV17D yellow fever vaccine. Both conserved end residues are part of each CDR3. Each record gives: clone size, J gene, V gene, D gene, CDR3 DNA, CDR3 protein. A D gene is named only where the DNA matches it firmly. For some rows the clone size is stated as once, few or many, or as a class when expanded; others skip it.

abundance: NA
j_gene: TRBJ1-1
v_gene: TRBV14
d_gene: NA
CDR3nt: TGTGCCAGCAGCCCCGGTTTGGACTACACTGAAGCTTTCTTT
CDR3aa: CASSPGLDYTEAFF

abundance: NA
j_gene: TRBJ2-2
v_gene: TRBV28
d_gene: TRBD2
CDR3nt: TGTGCCCGCTGCCCCCGGGTATGGAGCGGGGGGATCACCGGGGAGCTGTTTTTT
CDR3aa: CARCPRVWSGGITGELFF

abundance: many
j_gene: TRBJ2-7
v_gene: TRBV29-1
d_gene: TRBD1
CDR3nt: TGCAGCGTTGGGGGACAGGGCGCCTACGAGCAGTACTTC
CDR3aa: CSVGGQGAYEQYF

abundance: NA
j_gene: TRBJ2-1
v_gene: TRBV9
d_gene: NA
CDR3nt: TGTGCCAGCAGCGTAGGTGGAGGTTGGAGCAATGAGCAGTTCTTC
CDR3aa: CASSVGGGWSNEQFF

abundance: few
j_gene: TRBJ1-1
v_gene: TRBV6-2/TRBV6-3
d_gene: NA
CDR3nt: TGTGCCAGTACTTCCGGTGGAGCTGAAGCTTTCTTT
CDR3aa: CASTSGGAEAFF

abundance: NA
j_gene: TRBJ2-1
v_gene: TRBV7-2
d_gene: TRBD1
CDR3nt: TGTGCCAGCAGTCCGTGGACAGGGGGCGATGAGCAGTTCTTC
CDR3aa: CASSPWTGGDEQFF

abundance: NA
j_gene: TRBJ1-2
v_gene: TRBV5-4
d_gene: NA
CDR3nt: TGTGCCAGCAGCTTGGGAAGCCTCCCTAACTATGGCTACACCTTC
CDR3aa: CASSLGSLPNYGYTF

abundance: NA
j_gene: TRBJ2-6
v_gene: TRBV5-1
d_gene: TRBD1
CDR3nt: TGCGCCAGCAGCCTGGGGACAGGGTCTTCTGGGGCCAACGTCCTGACTTTC
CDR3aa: CASSLGTGSSGANVLTF

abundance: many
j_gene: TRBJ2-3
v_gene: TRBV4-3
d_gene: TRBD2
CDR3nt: TGCGCCAGCAGCCAAGGTGGAGCGGGGACTAGCACAGATACGCAGTATTTT
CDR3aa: CASSQGGAGTSTDTQYF

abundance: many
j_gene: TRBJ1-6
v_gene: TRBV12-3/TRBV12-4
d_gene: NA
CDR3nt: TGTGCCAGCAGTTTAGCGCAAGAATCACCCCTCCACTTT
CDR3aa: CASSLAQESPLHF

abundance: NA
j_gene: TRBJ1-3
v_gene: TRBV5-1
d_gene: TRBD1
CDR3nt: TGCGCCAGCAGCTTGGGGACAGGTGGAAACACCATATATTTT
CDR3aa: CASSLGTGGNTIYF

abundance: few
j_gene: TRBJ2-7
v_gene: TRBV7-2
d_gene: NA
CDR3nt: TGTGCCAGCAGGAGGGGGCGGGGGGACTACGAGCAGTACTTC
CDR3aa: CASRRGRGDYEQYF

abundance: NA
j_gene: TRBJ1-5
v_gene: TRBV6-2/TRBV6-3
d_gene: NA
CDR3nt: TGTGCCAGCAGCCCCCGGACAGCTAATCAGCCCCAGCATTTT
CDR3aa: CASSPRTANQPQHF

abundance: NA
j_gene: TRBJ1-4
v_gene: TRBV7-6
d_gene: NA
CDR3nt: TGTGCCAGCAGCTCCTCGACAGCAACTAATGAAAAACTGTTTTTT
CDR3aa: CASSSSTATNEKLFF

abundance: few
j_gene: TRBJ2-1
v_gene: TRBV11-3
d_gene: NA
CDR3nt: TGTGCCAGCAGCCAACGTAACGCCTACAATGAGCAGTTCTTC
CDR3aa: CASSQRNAYNEQFF

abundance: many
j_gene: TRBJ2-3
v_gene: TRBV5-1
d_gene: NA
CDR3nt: TGCGCCAGCAGCTTTTATAGCACAGATACGCAGTATTTT
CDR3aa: CASSFYSTDTQYF

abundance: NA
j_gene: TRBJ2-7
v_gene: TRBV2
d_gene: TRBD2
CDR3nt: TGTGCCAGCAGGTCGACTAGCGGGGGTTACGAGCAGTACTTC
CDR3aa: CASRSTSGGYEQYF

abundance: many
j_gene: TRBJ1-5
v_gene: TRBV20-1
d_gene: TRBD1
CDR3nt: TGCAGTGCTAGGGTCACAGGGGGCAATCAGCCCCAGCATTTT
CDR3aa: CSARVTGGNQPQHF